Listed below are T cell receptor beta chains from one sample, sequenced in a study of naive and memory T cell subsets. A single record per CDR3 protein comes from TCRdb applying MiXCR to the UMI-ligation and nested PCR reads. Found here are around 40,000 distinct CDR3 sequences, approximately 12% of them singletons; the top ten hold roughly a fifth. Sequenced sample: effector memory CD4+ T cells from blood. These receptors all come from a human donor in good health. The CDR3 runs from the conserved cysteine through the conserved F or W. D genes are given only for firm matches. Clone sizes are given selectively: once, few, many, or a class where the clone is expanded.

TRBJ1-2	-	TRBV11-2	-	TGTGCCAGCAGCGCGACCTGTTTAGCGGGTGGCTACACCTTC	CASSATCLAGGYTF
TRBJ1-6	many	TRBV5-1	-	TGCGCCAGCAGCTTGGGGTGGACAGCCAATAATTCACCCCTCCACTTT	CASSLGWTANNSPLHF
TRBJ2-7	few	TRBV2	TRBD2	TGTGCCAGCAGACCACAAACTAGCGGGACGCAGTACTTC	CASRPQTSGTQYF
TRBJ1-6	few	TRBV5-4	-	TGTGCCAGCAGCACACTATTCGACAGCCGGTCAGGGCTGGATTCACCCCTCCACTTT	CASSTLFDSRSGLDSPLHF
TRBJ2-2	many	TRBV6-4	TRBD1	TGTGCCAGCAGTCGACAGGGCACCGGGGAGCTGTTTTTT	CASSRQGTGELFF
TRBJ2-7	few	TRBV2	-	TGTGCCAGCAGTGACCTTTTGCCCCCAAGAGGGACATTCTCCTACGAGCAGTACTTC	CASSDLLPPRGTFSYEQYF
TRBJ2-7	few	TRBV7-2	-	TGTGCCAGCAGTTTGGGAACAAGTCCGGACGAGCAGTACTTC	CASSLGTSPDEQYF
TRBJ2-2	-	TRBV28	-	TGTGCCAGCAGTCCGCCGTGGCAGGGAGGCACCGGGGAGCTGTTTTTT	CASSPPWQGGTGELFF
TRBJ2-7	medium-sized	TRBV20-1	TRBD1	TGCAGTGCAAAGGGACAGTTGAGCTCCTACGAGCAGTACTTC	CSAKGQLSSYEQYF
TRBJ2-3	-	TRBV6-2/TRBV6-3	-	TGTGCCAGCAGTTACGAGGCGGGAGATACGCAGTATTTT	CASSYEAGDTQYF
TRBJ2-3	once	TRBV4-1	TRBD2	TGCGCCAGCAGCCAAGTAACTTTGCGCGGGAGGAGCGCAGATACGCAGTATTTT	CASSQVTLRGRSADTQYF
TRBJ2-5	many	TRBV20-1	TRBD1	TGCAGTGCTATGAGTAACAGGGGAACGGAGACCCAGTACTTC	CSAMSNRGTETQYF
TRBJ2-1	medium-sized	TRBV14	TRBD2	TGTGCCAGCAGCAAGATAGCGGGAGAACTTTTAGAGCAGTTCTTC	CASSKIAGELLEQFF
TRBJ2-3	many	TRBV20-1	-	TGCAGTGCTAGGGGACCGCGTAGCACAGATACGCAGTATTTT	CSARGPRSTDTQYF
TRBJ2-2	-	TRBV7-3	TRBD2	TGTGCCAGCAGCTTAAACGGCCTAGCGGGAAGTACCGGGGAGCTGTTTTTT	CASSLNGLAGSTGELFF
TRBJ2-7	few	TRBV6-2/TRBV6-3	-	TGTGCCAGCAGTTACGGAACCTACGAGCAGTACTTC	CASSYGTYEQYF
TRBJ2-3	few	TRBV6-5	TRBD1	TGTGCCAGCATTGTCCGGGACAGGGTTCGTAATACGCAGTATTTT	CASIVRDRVRNTQYF
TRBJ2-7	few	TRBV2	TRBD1	TGTGCCAGCAGTGAATCATGGATGGGACAGGGAAACGAGCAGTACTTC	CASSESWMGQGNEQYF
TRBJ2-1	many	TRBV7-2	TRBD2	TGTGCCAGCAGCTTAATGGGACTAGCGACAAATGAGCAGTTCTTC	CASSLMGLATNEQFF
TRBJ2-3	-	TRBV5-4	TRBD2	TGTGCCAGCAATTTAGCGGGAGGGCCCGAAGATACGCAGTATTTT	CASNLAGGPEDTQYF
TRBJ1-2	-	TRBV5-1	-	TGCGCCAGCAGATACAACAGGGACTATGGCTACACCTTC	CASRYNRDYGYTF
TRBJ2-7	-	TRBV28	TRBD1	TGTGCCAGCAGTTTAATGGGGACAGGGCGGTCCTACGAGCAGTACTTC	CASSLMGTGRSYEQYF
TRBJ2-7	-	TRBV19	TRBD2	TGTGCCAGTAGTATGCCACCGGGACTAGCGGGAGGGACCTACGAGCAGTACTTC	CASSMPPGLAGGTYEQYF
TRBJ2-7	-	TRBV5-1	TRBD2	TGCGCCAGCAGCTTGGTTGGAGCGGGAATCCGCGGGGAGCAGTACTTC	CASSLVGAGIRGEQYF
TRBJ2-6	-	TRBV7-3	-	TGTGCCAGCAGCCAGCTTGGGGCCAACGTCCTGACTTTC	CASSQLGANVLTF
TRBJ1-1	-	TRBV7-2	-	TGTGCCAGCAGCCCTCCGGGACCGGATAACACTGAAGCTTTCTTT	CASSPPGPDNTEAFF
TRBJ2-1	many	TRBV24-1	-	TGTGCCACCAGTGATTCCTTATACAATGAGCAGTTCTTC	CATSDSLYNEQFF
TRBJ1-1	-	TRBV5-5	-	TGTGCCAGCATCAGTAGACTCCCCCTGAACACTGAAGCTTTCTTT	CASISRLPLNTEAFF
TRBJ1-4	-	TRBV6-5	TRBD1	TGTGCCAGTGCCCGGGACAGAAATGAAAAACTGTTTTTT	CASARDRNEKLFF
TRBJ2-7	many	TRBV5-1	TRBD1	TGCGCCAGCAGCACCGGGGACAGAAACTACGAGCAGTACTTC	CASSTGDRNYEQYF
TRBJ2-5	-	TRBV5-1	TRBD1	TGCGCCAGCAGCACCGGGACAGGGGTTAAAGAGACCCAGTACTTC	CASSTGTGVKETQYF
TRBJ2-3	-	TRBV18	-	TGTGCCAGCTCACCACCGTTTTCCACTGAGACAGATACGCAGTATTTT	CASSPPFSTETDTQYF